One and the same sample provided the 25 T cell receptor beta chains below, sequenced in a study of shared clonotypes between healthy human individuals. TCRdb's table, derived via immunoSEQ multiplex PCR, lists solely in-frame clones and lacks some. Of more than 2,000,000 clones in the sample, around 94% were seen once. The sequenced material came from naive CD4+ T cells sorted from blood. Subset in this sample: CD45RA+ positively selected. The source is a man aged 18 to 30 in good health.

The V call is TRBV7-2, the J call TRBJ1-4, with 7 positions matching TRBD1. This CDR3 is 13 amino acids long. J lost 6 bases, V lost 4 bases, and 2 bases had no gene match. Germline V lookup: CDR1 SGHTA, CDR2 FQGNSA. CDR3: CASSYDRDEKLFF. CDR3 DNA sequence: TGTGCCAGCAGCTACGACAGGGATGAAAAACTGTTTTTT. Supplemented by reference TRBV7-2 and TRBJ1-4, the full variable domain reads GAGVSQSPSNKVTEKGKDVELRCDPISGHTALYWYRQSLGQGLEFLIYFQGNSAPDKSGLPSDRFSAERTGGSVSTLTIQRTQQEDSAVYLCASSYDRDEKLFFGSGTQLSVL.

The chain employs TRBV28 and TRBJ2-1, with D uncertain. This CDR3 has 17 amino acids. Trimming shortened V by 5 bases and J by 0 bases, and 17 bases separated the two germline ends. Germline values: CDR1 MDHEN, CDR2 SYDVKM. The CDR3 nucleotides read TGTGCCAGCAGTGTTGCTTTGGGGAAGAGCTCCTACAATGAGCAGTTCTTC. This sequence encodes CASSVALGKSSYNEQFF.

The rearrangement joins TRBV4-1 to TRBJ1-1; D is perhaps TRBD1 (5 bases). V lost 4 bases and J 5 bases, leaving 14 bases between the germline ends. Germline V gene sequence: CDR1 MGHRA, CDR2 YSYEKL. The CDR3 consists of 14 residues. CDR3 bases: TGCGCCAGCAGCCTCTACGCCAGGGCGACTGAAGCTTTCTTT. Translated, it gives CASSLYARATEAFF.

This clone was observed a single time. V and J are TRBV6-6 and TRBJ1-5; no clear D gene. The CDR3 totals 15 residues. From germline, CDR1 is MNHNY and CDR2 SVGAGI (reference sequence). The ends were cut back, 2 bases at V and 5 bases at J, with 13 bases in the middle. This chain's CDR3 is CASSYVQVFDQPQHF. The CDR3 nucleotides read TGTGCCAGCAGTTACGTTCAGGTATTCGATCAGCCCCAGCATTTT.

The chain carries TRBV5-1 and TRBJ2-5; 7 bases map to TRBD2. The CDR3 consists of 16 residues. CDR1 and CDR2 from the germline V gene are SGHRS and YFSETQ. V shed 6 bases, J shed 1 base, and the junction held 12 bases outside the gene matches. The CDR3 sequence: CASTSFPAGTQETQYF. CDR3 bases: TGCGCCAGCACCTCCTTCCCAGCGGGGACCCAAGAGACCCAGTACTTC.

CDR3 coding DNA: TGTGCCAGCAGTGAATCCGGGACAGGGTCGTACAATGAGCAGTTCTTC. It codes for CASSESGTGSYNEQFF. The rearrangement uses TRBV25-1 and TRBJ2-1, with 9 bases matching TRBD1. Germline trimming cut 1 base from V and 4 bases from J; bases unmatched to any gene: 5. CDR1 is MGHDK and CDR2 is SYGVNS in the germline V gene. The CDR3 spans 16 residues.

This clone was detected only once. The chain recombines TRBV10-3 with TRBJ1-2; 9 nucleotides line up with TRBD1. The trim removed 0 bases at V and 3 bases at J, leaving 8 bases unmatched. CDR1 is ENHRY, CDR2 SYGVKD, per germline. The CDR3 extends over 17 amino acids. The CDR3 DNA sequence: TGTGCCATCAGTGAGTCACCCTACAGGGGGCCAGACTATGGCTACACCTTC. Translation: CAISESPYRGPDYGYTF.

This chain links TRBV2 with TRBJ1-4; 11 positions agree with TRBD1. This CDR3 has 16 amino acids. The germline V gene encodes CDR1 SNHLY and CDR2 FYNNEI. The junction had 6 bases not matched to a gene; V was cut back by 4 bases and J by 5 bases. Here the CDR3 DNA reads TGTGCCAGCAGTGCTGGACAGGGGGCAAGAAATGAAAAACTGTTTTTT. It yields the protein CASSAGQGARNEKLFF. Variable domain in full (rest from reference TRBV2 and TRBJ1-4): EPEVTQTPSHQVTQMGQEVILRCVPISNHLYFYWYRQILGQKVEFLVSFYNNEISEKSEIFDDQFSVERPDGSNFTLKIRSTKLEDSAMYFCASSAGQGARNEKLFFGSGTQLSVL.

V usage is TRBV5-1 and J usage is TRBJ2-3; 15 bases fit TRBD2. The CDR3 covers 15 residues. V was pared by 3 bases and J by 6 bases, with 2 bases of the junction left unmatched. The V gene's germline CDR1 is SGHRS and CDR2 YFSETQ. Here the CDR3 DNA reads TGCGCCAGCAGCTATGGACTAGCGGGAGGGGATACGCAGTATTTT. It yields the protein CASSYGLAGGDTQYF.

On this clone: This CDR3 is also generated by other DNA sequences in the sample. CDR3 loop: CASSVGGVSTDTQYF. As DNA, the CDR3 is TGTGCCAGCAGCGTAGGGGGAGTTAGCACAGATACGCAGTATTTT. The chain is built from TRBV9 and TRBJ2-3; weak D call: TRBD2 (5 bases). The V end was cut by 0 bases, the J end by 0 bases, with 8 bases between. Germline assignment: CDR1 SGDLS and CDR2 YYNGEE. This CDR3 spans 15 amino acids.

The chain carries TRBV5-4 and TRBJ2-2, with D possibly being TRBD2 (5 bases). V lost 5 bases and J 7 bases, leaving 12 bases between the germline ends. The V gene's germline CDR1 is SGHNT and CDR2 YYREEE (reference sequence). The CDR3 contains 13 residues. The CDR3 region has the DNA TGTGCCAGCAGTTTACCCGGGGTCGGGGAGCTGTTTTTT. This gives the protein CASSLPGVGELFF.

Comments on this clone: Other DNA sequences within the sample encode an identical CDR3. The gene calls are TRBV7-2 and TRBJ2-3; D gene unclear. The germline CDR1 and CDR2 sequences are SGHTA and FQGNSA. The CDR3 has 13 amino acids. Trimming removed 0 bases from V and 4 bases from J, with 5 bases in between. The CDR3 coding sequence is TGTGCCAGCAGCTTAGCTTCCCCAGATACGCAGTATTTT. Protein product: CASSLASPDTQYF.

This CDR3 reads CASSLVDGETQYF. The CDR3, as DNA: TGTGCCAGCAGCTTAGTTGATGGGGAGACCCAGTACTTC. The V gene is TRBV7-2, the J gene TRBJ2-5; D remains ambiguous. There are 13 residues in the CDR3. Trimming cost V 1 base and J 5 bases, with 8 bases left between them. Germline V gene data show CDR1 as SGHTA and CDR2 as FQGNSA.

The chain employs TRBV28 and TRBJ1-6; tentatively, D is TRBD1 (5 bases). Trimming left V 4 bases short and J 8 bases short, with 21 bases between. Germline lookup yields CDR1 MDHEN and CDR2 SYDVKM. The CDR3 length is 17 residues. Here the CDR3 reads CASSSPSEGSPYSPLHF. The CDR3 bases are TGTGCCAGCAGTTCACCCTCGGAGGGGAGCCCCTATTCACCCCTCCACTTT.

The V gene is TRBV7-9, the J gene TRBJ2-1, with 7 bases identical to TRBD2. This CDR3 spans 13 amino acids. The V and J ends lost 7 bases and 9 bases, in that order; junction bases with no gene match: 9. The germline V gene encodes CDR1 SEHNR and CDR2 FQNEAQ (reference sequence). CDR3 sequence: CASTVGGFGEQFF. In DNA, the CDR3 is TGTGCCAGCACGGTCGGGGGGTTTGGTGAGCAGTTCTTC.

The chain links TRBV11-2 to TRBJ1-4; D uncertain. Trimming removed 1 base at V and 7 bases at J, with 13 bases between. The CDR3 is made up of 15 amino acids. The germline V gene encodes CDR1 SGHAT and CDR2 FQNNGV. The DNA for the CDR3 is TGTGCCAGCAGCTTAGGACCGGGAGCCCGTGAAAAACTGTTTTTT. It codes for CASSLGPGAREKLFF.

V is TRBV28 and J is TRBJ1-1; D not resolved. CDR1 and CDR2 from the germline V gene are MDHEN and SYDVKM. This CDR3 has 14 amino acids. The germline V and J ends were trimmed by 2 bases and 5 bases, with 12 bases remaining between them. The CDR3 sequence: CASSLKGGGTEAFF. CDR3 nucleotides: TGTGCCAGCAGTTTAAAGGGCGGCGGGACTGAAGCTTTCTTT. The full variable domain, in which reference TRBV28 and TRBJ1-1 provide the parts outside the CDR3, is DVKVTQSSRYLVKRTGEKVFLECVQDMDHENMFWYRQDPGLGLRLIYFSYDVKMKEKGDIPEGYSVSREKKERFSLILESASTNQTSMYLCASSLKGGGTEAFFGQGTRLTVV.

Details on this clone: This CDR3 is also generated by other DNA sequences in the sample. The CDR3 loop is CASSLLQGYEQYF. The CDR3 DNA sequence: TGTGCCAGCAGTCTGTTACAGGGGTACGAGCAGTACTTC. The genes are TRBV27 and TRBJ2-7; TRBD1 matches at 7 bases. The germline V gene encodes CDR1 MNHEY and CDR2 SMNVEV (reference sequence). V trimming: 5 bases; J trimming: 4 bases; junction bases outside the gene matches: 5. CDR3 length: 13 amino acids.

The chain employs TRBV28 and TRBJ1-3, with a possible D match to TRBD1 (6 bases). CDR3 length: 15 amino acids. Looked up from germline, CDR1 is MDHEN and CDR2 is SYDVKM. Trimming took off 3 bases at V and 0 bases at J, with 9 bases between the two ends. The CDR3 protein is CASSFQDSSGNTIYF. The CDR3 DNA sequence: TGTGCCAGCAGTTTTCAGGACAGCTCTGGAAACACCATATATTTT.

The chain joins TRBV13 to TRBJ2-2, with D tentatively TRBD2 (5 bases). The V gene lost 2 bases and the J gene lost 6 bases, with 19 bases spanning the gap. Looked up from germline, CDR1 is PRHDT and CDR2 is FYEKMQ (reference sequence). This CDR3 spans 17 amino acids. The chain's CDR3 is CASSLRAAPLDSGELFF. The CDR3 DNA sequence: TGTGCCAGCAGCTTAAGGGCAGCCCCTTTGGACTCCGGGGAGCTGTTTTTT.

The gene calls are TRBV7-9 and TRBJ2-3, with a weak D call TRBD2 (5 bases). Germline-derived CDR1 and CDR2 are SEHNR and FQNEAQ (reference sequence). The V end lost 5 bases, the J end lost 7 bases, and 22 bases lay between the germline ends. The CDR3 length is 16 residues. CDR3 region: CASSPPRTPTQYTQYF. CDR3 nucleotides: TGTGCCAGCAGCCCCCCCCGGACTCCTACACAATATACGCAGTATTTT.

CDR3 amino acids: CASSDSGGYTDTQYF. The CDR3 DNA reads as TGTGCCAGCAGTGACTCGGGGGGTTACACAGATACGCAGTATTTT. V gene TRBV2 combines with J gene TRBJ2-3; TRBD2 matches at 7 bases. CDR3 length: 15 residues. J gave up 2 bases and V 3 bases, and 5 bases lay outside the gene matches. Germline values: CDR1 SNHLY, CDR2 FYNNEI.

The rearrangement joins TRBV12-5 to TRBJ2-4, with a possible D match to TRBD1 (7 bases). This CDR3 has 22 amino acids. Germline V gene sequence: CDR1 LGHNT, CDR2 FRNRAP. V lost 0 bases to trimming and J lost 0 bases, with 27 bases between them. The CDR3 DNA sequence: TGTGCTAGTGGTTTGGTACAAAAGGGGGGACAGACCTTGGAATTAGCCAAAAACATTCAGTACTTC. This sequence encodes CASGLVQKGGQTLELAKNIQYF. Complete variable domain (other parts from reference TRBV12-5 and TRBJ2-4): DARVTQTPRHKVTEMGQEVTMRCQPILGHNTVFWYRQTMMQGLELLAYFRNRAPLDDSGMPKDRFSAEMPDATLATLKIQPSEPRDSAVYFCASGLVQKGGQTLELAKNIQYFGAGTRLSVL.

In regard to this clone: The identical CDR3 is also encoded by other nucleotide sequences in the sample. The CDR3, as DNA: TGCGCCAGCAGCCAAGACGTAGGCACAGATACGCAGTATTTT. Its protein is CASSQDVGTDTQYF. V gene TRBV4-3 combines with J gene TRBJ2-3; D unresolved. Germline lookup yields CDR1 LGHNA and CDR2 YSLEER. The CDR3 has 14 amino acids. The germline V and J ends were trimmed by 0 bases and 1 base, with 5 bases remaining between them.

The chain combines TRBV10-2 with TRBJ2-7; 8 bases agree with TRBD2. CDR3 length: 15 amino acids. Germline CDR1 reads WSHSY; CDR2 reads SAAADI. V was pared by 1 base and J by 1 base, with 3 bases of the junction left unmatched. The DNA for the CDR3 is TGCGCCAGCAGTGAGTTTGCGGGGGGTTCCTACGAGCAGTACTTC. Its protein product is CASSEFAGGSYEQYF.